This note documents a single TCR beta chain sequence. What it recognizes is unknown. Every bit of the isolated RNA underwent reverse transcription, so sequencing read expressed TCRB transcripts. Profiling relied on immunoSEQ multiplex PCR, and the TCRdb table lists in-frame clones only, not all of them. The sample includes roughly 730,000 clones, around an eighth of them seen just once. Sorted CD4+ subsets: naive, central memory, regulatory, stem cell-like memory (CD45RO/CCR7/CD25/CD127/CD95/CD27 panel). The data belong to a study of beta chain features in type 1 diabetes. Overall study findings and caveats: Sequencing from cDNA could over-represent high-TCR-expressing cells. Shorter TCRB CDR3s, moderately but significantly so, were found in Type 1 diabetes patients in all four CD4+ subsets.

This TCR came from a man younger than 30 with type 1 diabetes. Specimen: naive CD4+ T cells from blood.

DNA of the CDR3: TGTGCCAGCTCATCTGGAGCGACAGCATACGAGCAGTACTTC. Protein sequence: CASSSGATAYEQYF. The V gene is TRBV18, the J gene TRBJ2-7; a weak D match, TRBD1 (5 bases). Trimming removed 5 bases from V and 4 bases from J, with 15 bases in between. There are 14 residues in the CDR3. Per germline, CDR1 KGHSH and CDR2 LQKENI.